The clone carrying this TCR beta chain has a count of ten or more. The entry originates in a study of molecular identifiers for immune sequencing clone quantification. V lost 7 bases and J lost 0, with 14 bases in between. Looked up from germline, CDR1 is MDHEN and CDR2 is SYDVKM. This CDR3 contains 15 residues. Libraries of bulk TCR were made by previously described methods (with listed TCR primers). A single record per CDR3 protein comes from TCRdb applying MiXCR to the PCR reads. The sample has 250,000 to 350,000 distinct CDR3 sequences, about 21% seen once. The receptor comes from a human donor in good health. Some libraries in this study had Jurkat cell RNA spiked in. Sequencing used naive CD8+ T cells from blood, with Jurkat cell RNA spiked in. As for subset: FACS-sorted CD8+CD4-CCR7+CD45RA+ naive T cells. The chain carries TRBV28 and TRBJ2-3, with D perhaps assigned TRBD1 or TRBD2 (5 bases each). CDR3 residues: CASTLWGGSTDTQYF. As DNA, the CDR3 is TGTGCCAGCACCCTATGGGGCGGGAGCACAGATACGCAGTATTTT.